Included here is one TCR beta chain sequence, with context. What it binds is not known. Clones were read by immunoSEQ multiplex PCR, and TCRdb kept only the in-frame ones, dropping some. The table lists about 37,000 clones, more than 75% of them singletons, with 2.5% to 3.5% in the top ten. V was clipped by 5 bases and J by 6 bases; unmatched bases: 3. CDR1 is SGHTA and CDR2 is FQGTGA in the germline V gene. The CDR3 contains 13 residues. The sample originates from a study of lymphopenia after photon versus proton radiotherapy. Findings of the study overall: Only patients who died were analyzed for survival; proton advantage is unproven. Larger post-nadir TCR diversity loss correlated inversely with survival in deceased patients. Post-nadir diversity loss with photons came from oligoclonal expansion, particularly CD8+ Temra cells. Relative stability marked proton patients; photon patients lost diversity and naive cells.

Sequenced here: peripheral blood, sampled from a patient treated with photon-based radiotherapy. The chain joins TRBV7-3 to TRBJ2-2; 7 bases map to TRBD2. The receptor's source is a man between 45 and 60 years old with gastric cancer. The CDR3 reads CASSPGGSGELFF. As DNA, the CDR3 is TGTGCCAGCAGCCCCGGGGGGTCCGGGGAGCTGTTTTTT.